The 10 T cell receptor beta chains below all came from one sample that was sequenced in a study of beta chain features in type 1 diabetes (dated by TCRdb to the late 2010s). Findings and caveats that apply to the study as a whole: Type 1 diabetes patients showed a moderate but significant shortening of TCRB CDR3 length in all four CD4+ subsets.

Receptor libraries were prepared by the immunoSEQ multiplex PCR assay. The entire isolated RNA was reverse transcribed using the High Capacity cDNA Reverse Transcription Kit, and thus expressed TCRB transcripts were sequenced. TCRdb re-hosts the immuneACCESS table, in-frame sequences only. Its copies lack some clones; in the studies checked, an unresolved V gene accounts for under half of them, and the cause for the rest is not known. Recorded for this sample are 600,000 or so clones; about 14% of them occurred a single time. Of the sample, 0.035% to 0.045% is held by the ten largest clones. These receptors have no known antigen. The specimen was naive CD4+ T cells from blood. Read against the paper, the sample's cell subset or site label means: true naive CD4+ T cells. These TCRs come from a man aged 18 to 30 with type 1 diabetes.

CDR3 bases: TGCAGCGCTCGGACAGGGGGCGGAAAACTGTTTTTT. It encodes CSARTGGGKLFF. V gene TRBV29-1 combines with J gene TRBJ1-4, with 11 bases fitting TRBD1. J gave up 10 bases and V 7 bases, and 5 bases lay outside the gene matches. The CDR3 is 12 amino acids. CDR1 is SQVTM, CDR2 ANQGSEA, per germline.

This clone was observed a few times. The chain joins TRBV7-2 to TRBJ2-1; D is possibly TRBD2 (6 bases). Trimming left V 4 bases short and J 3 bases short, with 19 bases between. The CDR3 has 17 residues. Germline CDR1 SGHTA, CDR2 FQGNSA. CDR3 DNA sequence: TGTGCCAGCAGCTCCCCTTTCGCGGGGTATAGCTACAATGAGCAGTTCTTC. This translates into CASSSPFAGYSYNEQFF. The full variable domain, its missing parts supplied by reference TRBV7-2 and TRBJ2-1, is GAGVSQSPSNKVTEKGKDVELRCDPISGHTALYWYRQSLGQGLEFLIYFQGNSAPDKSGLPSDRFSAERTGGSVSTLTIQRTQQEDSAVYLCASSSPFAGYSYNEQFFGPGTRLTVL.

This sequence joins TRBV15 and TRBJ2-1; the D is unclear. The CDR3 covers 11 residues. The germline V and J ends were trimmed by 4 bases and 9 bases, with 7 bases remaining between them. Germline V CDR1 and CDR2: LNHNV, YYDKDF (reference sequence). The DNA of the CDR3 is TGTGCCACCAGCAAAACGGGTGAGCAGTTCTTC. Residues: CATSKTGEQFF.

The V gene is TRBV30, the J gene TRBJ1-1; D uncertain. The V gene's germline CDR1 is GTSNPN and CDR2 SVGIG (reference sequence). This CDR3 is built from 11 residues. V was cut by 3 bases and J by 4 bases, with 6 bases left in between. The DNA of the CDR3 is TGTGCCTGGAGCCAGCCCACTGAAGCTTTCTTT. Translated: CAWSQPTEAFF.

This clone was recorded a few times. The sample carries other DNA sequences with the same CDR3. The rearrangement joins TRBV10-3 to TRBJ1-1; maybe TRBD1 (5 bases). V lost 4 bases, J lost 3 bases, and 6 bases lay in between. Germline lookup yields CDR1 ENHRY and CDR2 SYGVKD. This CDR3 is built from 12 residues. The CDR3, as DNA: TGTGCCATCAGTGTCAGGGACACTGAAGCTTTCTTT. Translated: CAISVRDTEAFF.

This clone turned up a few times. The chain has TRBV14 and TRBJ2-1; 13 bases are shared with TRBD2. The trim removed 5 bases at V and 1 base at J, leaving 8 bases unmatched. The CDR3 is 18 amino acids. Germline V gives CDR1 SGHDN, CDR2 FVKESK. The CDR3 region is CASSGTSGRGPSYNEQFF. CDR3 nucleotide sequence: TGTGCCAGCAGCGGAACTAGCGGGAGGGGACCATCCTACAATGAGCAGTTCTTC.

This clone was counted between two and nine times. The chain employs TRBV19 and TRBJ1-6, with 9 positions matching TRBD1. V lost 3 bases, J lost 7 bases, and 7 bases stayed unmatched. Germline V gives CDR1 LNHDA, CDR2 SQIVND (reference sequence). The CDR3 consists of 16 residues. The CDR3 DNA follows: TGTGCCAGTAGTATCCTCCGGGACAGGGAAAATTCACCCCTCCACTTT. This gives the protein CASSILRDRENSPLHF.

The rearrangement links TRBV9 to TRBJ1-4; TRBD1 is a possible D gene (5 bases). V lost 4 bases, J lost 7 bases, and 17 bases lay in between. The CDR3 extends over 15 amino acids. Germline-derived CDR1 and CDR2 are SGDLS and YYNGEE. In DNA, the CDR3 is TGTGCCAGCAGCCCGTCCGGGACTTTCGTTGAAAAACTGTTTTTT. This codes for CASSPSGTFVEKLFF.

This clone was seen a few times. V is TRBV5-8 and J is TRBJ2-5; possibly TRBD1 for D (6 bases). Germline lookup yields CDR1 SGHTS and CDR2 YDEGEE. CDR3 size: 14 residues. Trimming removed 4 bases from V and 5 bases from J, with 15 bases in between. This CDR3 reads CASSGKQGWETQYF. In DNA, the CDR3 is TGTGCCAGCAGCGGAAAACAGGGATGGGAGACCCAGTACTTC.

This clone was detected only a few times. V gene TRBV9 combines with J gene TRBJ1-2; D is unresolved. This CDR3 region has 15 residues. The V and J ends lost 4 bases and 4 bases respectively, with 17 bases between them. The germline V gene has CDR1 SGDLS and CDR2 YYNGEE. DNA of the CDR3: TGTGCCAGCAGCCCCCCCGGGAGGACGGGCTATGGCTACACCTTC. This sequence encodes CASSPPGRTGYGYTF.